The following is a T cell receptor beta chain sequence with its context. The antigen remains undetermined. A much bigger clone sits one base away, suggesting this may be a read error. The record originates from a study of blood T cells in healthy people across ages. The authors ran a second PCR of 7 to 11 cycles using a sample-barcoded 5' primer and a J-beta primer mix. TCRdb recomputed calls from the 5' RACE reads with MiXCR, one row per CDR3 protein. Of about 640,000 distinct CDR3 sequences in the sample, about 30% were seen once. Findings and caveats of the study: Shifts in expanded clonotypes may have been confounded by donor CMV status, which was unknown. The long-lived group displayed more naive CD4+ cells, plus higher diversity, than the aged donors did.

Trimming removed 7 bases from V and 3 bases from J; junction bases left unmatched: 6. This CDR3 is 13 amino acids long. In germline, CDR1 is DFQATT, CDR2 SNEGSKA (reference sequence). J is TRBJ2-7 and V is TRBV20-1, with 10 nucleotides matching TRBD1. Sample: blood. This sequence was found in a woman older than 75 in good health. The CDR3 protein is CSVFRDRGYEQYF. The CDR3 nucleotides read TGCAGTGTTTTCCGGGACAGGGGCTACGAGCAGTACTTC.